This T cell receptor beta chain was found in a study of cytomegalovirus exposure and HLA in healthy donors. Broader study findings: Many donors carried some public TCRs, although rarity characterized most TCR sequences.

Remarks on this clone: Its antigen is undetermined.

The PCR made use of 60 Vbeta and 13 Jbeta primers. Profiled with immunoSEQ multiplex PCR; TCRdb holds only in-frame clones, not every one. In the table there are around 37,000 clones, roughly 80% of which are singletons. The CDR3 is 11 amino acids. Germline CDR1 and CDR2: WNHNN and SYGVQD (reference sequence). Trimming pared 9 bases from V and 6 bases from J, leaving 9 bases between. Sequencing was carried out using PBMCs. This chain uses TRBV10-1 with TRBJ1-5; unclear D gene. The clonotype originates from a man aged 45-65 years in good health and CMV-seronegative. The CDR3 DNA reads TGCGCCAGGACAATAGGTCAGCCCCAGCATTTT. Its translation: CARTIGQPQHF.